The rows below give T cell receptor beta chains drawn from one sample of a study of control samples from healthy donors and cancer patients. Profiling relied on immunoSEQ multiplex PCR, and the TCRdb table lists in-frame clones only, not all of them. Among 150,000 to 200,000 clones listed, around nine tenths were seen once. The specimen was blood. The receptor source for this set is a man aged 25-45 years in good health. Each CDR3 is given with its conserved first and last residue. Each record gives: J gene, V gene, D gene, clone size, CDR3 protein, CDR3 DNA. The D gene is left open where the match is weak. A clone size is listed for some rows: how often the clone was seen (once, few, many), or a class if it is expanded.

TRBJ2-2 TRBV3-1/TRBV3-2 . once CASSQAGSTGELFF TGTGCCAGCAGCCAAGCAGGGTCCACCGGGGAGCTGTTTTTT
TRBJ1-1 TRBV27 TRBD1 . CASSHKSTGGSFLNTEAFF TGTGCCAGCAGCCATAAAAGTACAGGGGGCTCGTTTTTGAACACTGAAGCTTTCTTT
TRBJ1-2 TRBV25-1 . . CASSGSGTIYGYTF TGTGCCAGCAGTGGGTCTGGGACAATCTATGGCTACACCTTC
TRBJ1-1 TRBV5-6 . . CASSWGLDEAFF TGTGCCAGCAGCTGGGGACTGGATGAAGCTTTCTTT
TRBJ2-3 TRBV11-2 . once CASRGLGDTQYF TGTGCCAGCAGGGGGCTGGGAGATACGCAGTATTTT
TRBJ2-1 TRBV18 TRBD2 . CASSSQRLANNEQFF TGTGCCAGCTCATCCCAAAGACTAGCGAACAATGAGCAGTTCTTC
TRBJ2-7 TRBV5-1 . . CASSPSFYEQYF TGCGCCAGCAGCCCCTCCTTCTACGAGCAGTACTTC
TRBJ1-4 TRBV7-2 . few CASSLSGTNEKLFF TGTGCCAGCAGCTTATCGGGGACTAATGAAAAACTGTTTTTT
TRBJ1-6 TRBV2 TRBD1 . CARQTGGGGNSPLHF TGTGCCAGGCAAACAGGGGGAGGAGGAAATTCACCCCTCCACTTT
TRBJ1-1 TRBV27 . . CASSLWAGRGNTEAFF TGTGCCAGCAGTTTATGGGCAGGGCGGGGGAACACTGAAGCTTTCTTT
TRBJ1-5 TRBV2 . . CASSEYYSYWGNQPQHF TGTGCCAGCAGTGAATACTATTCCTATTGGGGCAATCAGCCCCAGCATTTT
TRBJ2-7 TRBV19 TRBD1 . CASSVYGQGEYEQYF TGTGCCAGTAGTGTTTATGGACAGGGAGAGTACGAGCAGTACTTC
TRBJ1-4 TRBV30 . few CAWSRDATNEKLFF TGTGCCTGGAGCAGGGACGCAACTAATGAAAAACTGTTTTTT
TRBJ2-7 TRBV27 TRBD2 . CASSLTGASGSYEQYF TGTGCCAGCAGTTTAACGGGGGCTAGCGGGAGCTACGAGCAGTACTTC
TRBJ1-5 TRBV7-7 . . CASSHPSRDQPQHF TGTGCCAGCAGCCATCCCTCCCGGGATCAGCCCCAGCATTTT
TRBJ2-5 TRBV5-1 TRBD2 . CASSGGTSGTQETQYF TGCGCCAGCAGCGGAGGGACTAGCGGTACCCAAGAGACCCAGTACTTC
TRBJ1-1 TRBV9 TRBD1 . CASSPGRGPEAFF TGTGCCAGCAGCCCCGGCAGGGGGCCAGAAGCTTTCTTT
TRBJ2-2 TRBV7-3 . . CASSLRDTGELFF TGTGCCAGCAGCCTCAGGGACACCGGGGAGCTGTTTTTT
TRBJ1-5 TRBV27 . . CASRRQPNQPQHF TGTGCCAGCAGGAGACAGCCTAATCAGCCCCAGCATTTT
TRBJ1-4 TRBV2 . . CASSDRTFGNEKLFF TGTGCCAGCAGTGATCGGACATTTGGGAATGAAAAACTGTTTTTT
TRBJ2-1 TRBV24-1 TRBD2 . CATSDPGTGLKGNEQFF TGTGCCACCAGTGACCCGGGAACGGGACTAAAGGGCAATGAGCAGTTCTTC
TRBJ2-7 TRBV12-3/TRBV12-4 . . CASSPKGGLEQYF TGTGCCAGCAGTCCCAAAGGGGGGCTCGAGCAGTACTTC
TRBJ2-7 TRBV6-5 TRBD2 . CASGGRADYYEQYF TGTGCCAGCGGGGGGAGGGCCGACTACTACGAGCAGTACTTC
TRBJ1-2 TRBV3-1/TRBV3-2 . . CASSPRIENYGYTF TGTGCCAGCAGCCCAAGGATCGAAAACTATGGCTACACCTTC
TRBJ2-1 TRBV11-3 . . CASSQAAGRHGNEQFF TGTGCCAGCAGCCAGGCGGCGGGGAGACATGGGAATGAGCAGTTCTTC
TRBJ1-1 TRBV7-2 . . CASSTTGITEAFF TGTGCCAGCAGCACAACAGGGATCACTGAAGCTTTCTTT
TRBJ2-7 TRBV7-2 . . CASSHSSSGFSYEQYF TGTGCCAGCAGTCATTCCTCAAGCGGGTTCTCCTACGAGCAGTACTTC
TRBJ1-6 TRBV29-1 . . CSVGYGPNSPLHF TGCAGCGTTGGTTACGGGCCGAATTCACCCCTCCACTTT
TRBJ1-3 TRBV6-5 . . CASKRANSGNTIYF TGTGCCAGCAAACGGGCCAACTCTGGAAACACCATATATTTT
TRBJ2-3 TRBV6-1 . once CASSDHNTQYF TGTGCCAGCAGTGATCACAATACGCAGTATTTT
TRBJ1-4 TRBV2 . . CASRQTTTNEKLFF TGTGCCAGCAGACAAACAACAACTAATGAAAAACTGTTTTTT
TRBJ2-7 TRBV3-1/TRBV3-2 . . CASSPAHGARSTYEQYF TGTGCCAGCAGCCCAGCCCACGGGGCCAGGAGTACCTACGAGCAGTACTTC
TRBJ1-1 TRBV4-2 . . CASSQEGGWAEAFF TGTGCCAGCAGCCAAGAGGGGGGATGGGCTGAAGCTTTCTTT
TRBJ2-3 TRBV28 . . CASSALAWGTDTQYF TGTGCCAGCAGTGCACTAGCCTGGGGCACAGATACGCAGTATTTT
TRBJ2-5 TRBV30 . . CAWTSDQETQYF TGTGCCTGGACTAGCGATCAAGAGACCCAGTACTTC
TRBJ2-5 TRBV3-1/TRBV3-2 . . CASSLPPQETQYF TGTGCCAGCAGCCTTCCACCCCAAGAGACCCAGTACTTC
TRBJ1-1 TRBV9 . . CASSLGAQEPFF TGTGCCAGCAGCTTGGGAGCTCAGGAGCCTTTCTTT
TRBJ1-2 TRBV7-9 TRBD1 . CASSSSGQGYGYTF TGTGCCAGCAGCTCTTCGGGACAGGGATATGGCTACACCTTC
TRBJ2-3 TRBV5-4 . . CASSSFVGDLADTQYF TGTGCCAGCAGCTCCTTTGTGGGAGATTTGGCAGATACGCAGTATTTT
TRBJ2-7 TRBV9 . . CASSVDNRAHEQYF TGTGCCAGCAGCGTAGATAACAGGGCGCACGAGCAGTACTTC
TRBJ1-1 TRBV5-1 . . CASSFTENTEAFF TGCGCCAGCAGCTTTACAGAGAACACTGAAGCTTTCTTT
TRBJ1-2 TRBV28 . . CASSLKRVYGYTF TGTGCCAGCAGTTTAAAAAGGGTCTATGGCTACACCTTC
TRBJ2-3 TRBV15 . . CATSGNTAKTGTDTQYF TGTGCCACCAGCGGGAACACAGCGAAGACAGGCACAGATACGCAGTATTTT
TRBJ1-5 TRBV2 . . CASRGGGNQPQHF TGTGCCAGCAGGGGAGGGGGCAATCAGCCCCAGCATTTT
TRBJ2-2 TRBV28 . . CASRKQNTGELFF TGTGCCAGCAGGAAACAGAACACCGGGGAGCTGTTTTTT
TRBJ1-1 TRBV7-6 . . CASSLGTDTEAFF TGTGCCAGCAGCTTAGGGACAGACACTGAAGCTTTCTTT
TRBJ2-5 TRBV10-3 . . CAISESRGRGETQYF TGTGCCATCAGTGAGTCCCGGGGCCGAGGGGAGACCCAGTACTTC
TRBJ2-1 TRBV11-2 TRBD2 . CASRRLRASGTYNEQFF TGTGCCAGCAGACGTCTACGAGCCAGCGGGACTTACAATGAGCAGTTCTTC
TRBJ2-4 TRBV28 TRBD2 . CASSHSGGENIQYF TGTGCCAGCAGCCATTCGGGGGGTGAAAACATTCAGTACTTC
TRBJ1-3 TRBV18 . . CASSEGFGNTIYF TGTGCCAGCTCGGAGGGGTTTGGAAACACCATATATTTT
TRBJ1-5 TRBV6-5 . few CASGRDLYSNQPQHF TGTGCCAGCGGGAGGGACTTGTATAGCAATCAGCCCCAGCATTTT
TRBJ1-5 TRBV9 . . CASSDPDSNQPQHF TGTGCCAGCAGCGATCCAGATAGCAATCAGCCCCAGCATTTT
TRBJ1-5 TRBV30 . . CAWSVGSSNQPQHF TGTGCCTGGAGTGTAGGGAGTAGCAATCAGCCCCAGCATTTT
TRBJ1-3 TRBV6-5 . . CASSYFGNSGNTIYF TGTGCCAGCAGTTATTTCGGGAACTCTGGAAACACCATATATTTT
TRBJ2-1 TRBV19 . . CASSIDTSSYNEQFF TGTGCCAGTAGTATTGACACGAGCTCCTACAATGAGCAGTTCTTC
TRBJ2-7 TRBV6-5 . . CASTPLEGREQYF TGTGCCAGCACCCCCTTAGAGGGTCGGGAGCAGTACTTC
TRBJ2-7 TRBV4-1 TRBD1 . CASSPSGTGVYEQYF TGCGCCAGCAGCCCCTCCGGGACAGGGGTTTACGAGCAGTACTTC
TRBJ2-2 TRBV27 . . CASRALNTGELFF TGTGCCAGCAGGGCATTGAACACCGGGGAGCTGTTTTTT
TRBJ2-5 TRBV5-8 . . CASSKRLGETQYF TGTGCCAGCAGCAAGAGGCTTGGGGAGACCCAGTACTTC